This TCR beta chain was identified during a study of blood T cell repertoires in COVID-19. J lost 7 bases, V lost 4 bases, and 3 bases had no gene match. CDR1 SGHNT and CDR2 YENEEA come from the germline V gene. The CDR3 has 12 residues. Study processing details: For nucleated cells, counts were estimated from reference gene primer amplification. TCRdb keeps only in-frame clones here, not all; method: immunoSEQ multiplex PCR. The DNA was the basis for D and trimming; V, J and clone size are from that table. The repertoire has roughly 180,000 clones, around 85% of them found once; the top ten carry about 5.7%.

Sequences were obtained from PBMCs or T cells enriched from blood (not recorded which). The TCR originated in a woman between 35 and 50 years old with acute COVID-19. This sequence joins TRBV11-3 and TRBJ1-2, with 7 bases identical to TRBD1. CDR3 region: CASSYQGVGYTF. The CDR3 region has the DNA TGTGCCAGCAGCTACCAGGGGGTTGGCTACACCTTC.